This TCR beta chain came from a study of patients and donors after allogeneic stem cell transplantation. Each CDR3 protein gets one entry after TCRdb re-called the RT-PCR reads with MiXCR. The table shows over 65,000 distinct CDR3 sequences, with 26% occurring only once. Germline V gene sequence: CDR1 DFQATT, CDR2 SNEGSKA (reference sequence). The CDR3 contains 15 residues. V lost 1 base and J 0 bases, leaving 10 bases between the germline ends. Specimen: blood, either unsorted or a sorted T cell fraction (not recorded which). This clonotype originated in a human donor who was either an allogeneic HSCT recipient or a stem cell or donor lymphocyte infusion donor (not recorded which). It is not recorded whose cells these are; they may come from a transplant donor. The chain carries TRBV20-1 and TRBJ1-5, with D hard to call. CDR3 sequence: CSARVVGYSNQPQHF. The CDR3 bases are TGCAGTGCTAGAGTGGTTGGTTATAGCAATCAGCCCCAGCATTTT.